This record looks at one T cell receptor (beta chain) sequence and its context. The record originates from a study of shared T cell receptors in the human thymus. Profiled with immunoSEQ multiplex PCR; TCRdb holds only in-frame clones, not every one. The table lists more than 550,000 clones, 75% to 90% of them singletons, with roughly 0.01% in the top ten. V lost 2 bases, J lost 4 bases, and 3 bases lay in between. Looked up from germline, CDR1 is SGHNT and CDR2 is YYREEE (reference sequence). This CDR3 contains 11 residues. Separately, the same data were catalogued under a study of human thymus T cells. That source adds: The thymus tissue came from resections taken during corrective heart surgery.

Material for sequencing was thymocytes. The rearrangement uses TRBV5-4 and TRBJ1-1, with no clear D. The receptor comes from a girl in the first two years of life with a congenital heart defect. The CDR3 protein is CASSFGTEAFF. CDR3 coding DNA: TGTGCCAGCAGCTTCGGCACTGAAGCTTTCTTT.